This TCR beta chain originates from a study of blood T cell repertoires in COVID-19. Study-wide background: There were acute and convalescent COVID-19 samples, and they came from the United States, Italy and Spain. The analysed material was cDNA or gDNA that came from T cells, B-cell-depleted T cells, or PBMCs.

There are 13 residues in the CDR3. The V end was cut by 2 bases, the J end by 2 bases, with 7 bases between. Germline assignment: CDR1 SGHDT and CDR2 YYEEEE. Methods used by the authors: Estimation of nucleated cell counts was performed using reference gene primer amplification. Method: immunoSEQ multiplex PCR; TCRdb's copy keeps in-frame clones and lacks some. The V and J calls and clone size are taken from that table; D and trimming were inferred from the DNA. The table records some 180,000 clones, around 90% of them present only once. This receptor was identified in a middle-aged man with acute or convalescent COVID-19. The sample taken for sequencing was peripheral blood. V gene TRBV5-6 combines with J gene TRBJ1-1; D ambiguous. The CDR3 sequence: CASSLDSNTEAFF. The CDR3 region has the DNA TGTGCCAGCAGCTTAGACTCCAACACTGAAGCTTTCTTT.